This T cell receptor beta chain was documented in a study of sequential checkpoint blockade in melanoma. In the study overall: Randomization was 1:1 between first-line nivolumab→ipilimumab and ipilimumab→nivolumab. After both sequences, patients received maintenance nivolumab.

Trimming removed 5 bases from V and 6 bases from J; junction bases left unmatched: 11. In germline, CDR1 is MNHEY, CDR2 SMNVEV (reference sequence). The CDR3 is made up of 15 amino acids. Sequencing was performed with immunoSEQ multiplex PCR; in TCRdb, only in-frame clones are kept and a portion is missing. Of under 25,000 clones listed, over 70% are singletons. Treatment specified: randomized to nivolumab then ipilimumab (arm A) or the reverse (arm B). No patient had prior DNA-damaging chemotherapy. Live CD3+CD8+ CD19− CD56− cells were sorted from PBMCs. This specimen consisted of CD8+ T cells sorted from blood (inferred from file names), obtained from a patient given nivolumab and ipilimumab in sequence. The origin of this receptor is a human donor with melanoma. The rearrangement joins TRBV27 to TRBJ2-7, with 9 bases matching TRBD2. CDR3 loop: CASSVISGRSSEQYF. The CDR3 nucleotides are TGTGCCAGCAGTGTCATAAGCGGGAGGAGTAGCGAGCAGTACTTC.